This T cell receptor (beta chain) was profiled in a study of graft-versus-host responses after intestinal transplantation. Study results and caveats: Recipient marrow showed GvH clones, some seen first in ileum or blood.

The length of the CDR3 is 15 residues. V lost 3 bases to trimming and J lost 3 bases; unmatched junction nucleotides: 5. CDR1 and CDR2 from the germline V gene are MNHEY and SVGAGI. Sequencing used immunoSEQ multiplex PCR; TCRdb keeps in-frame clones, though not all of them. The sample holds about 80,000 clones; roughly 90% are singletons and the top ten take 0.55% to 0.8%. With respect to this clone: Its specificity is not known.

This clonotype originated in a human patient who received an intestinal transplant, so some T cells may come from the graft donor. The specimen comprised PBMCs, sampled 98 days after intestinal transplantation. V usage is TRBV6-5 and J usage is TRBJ2-3; 8 bases fit TRBD2. The CDR3 bases are TGTGCCAGCAGTTATGTGACTAGCGCGACAGATACGCAGTATTTT. It encodes CASSYVTSATDTQYF.